Listed here are 17 T cell receptor beta chains from one sample, sequenced in a study of T cells in Graves' hyperthyroidism and ophthalmopathy (dated by TCRdb to 2018 to 2020). Library preparation used multiplex PCR. Sequencing instrument: Illumina HiSeq 2000. Amplification of TCR beta CDR3 regions was carried out from RNA transcripts. The TCR CDR3 was subjected to a first round of RT-PCR using the HTBI primer set and the Qiagen OneStep RT-PCR kit. TCRdb reworked the public reads: Q25 trimming with fastp, MiXCR clone assembly, productive beta chains retained. Each record represents a unique CDR3 protein, reported with the most common genes and DNA among its rows. The sample table lists 280,000 or so distinct CDR3 sequences, less than 30% of them with a count of one. Of the sample, more than 25% is held by the ten largest clones. Material for sequencing was blood. These receptors were collected from a man aged 35-49 years with Graves' hyperthyroidism that later progressed to Graves' ophthalmopathy.

This clonotype was recorded at least ten times. The chain combines TRBV27 with TRBJ2-7; TRBD1 matches 7 bases. The CDR3 has 14 residues. CDR1 and CDR2 from the germline V gene are MNHEY and SMNVEV (reference sequence). V trimming: 5 bases; J trimming: 2 bases; junction bases outside the gene matches: 6. In DNA form, the CDR3 reads TGTGCCAGCAGTACCCCAGGGGGACCCTACGAGCAGTACTTC. This codes for CASSTPGGPYEQYF.

In this sample, this clonotype turned up many times. The chain is built from TRBV4-1 and TRBJ2-7, with TRBD2 as a possible D gene (5 bases). The CDR3 runs 15 residues. V dropped 1 base and J dropped 3 bases, with 13 bases sitting between them. Germline loops: CDR1 MGHRA, CDR2 YSYEKL. CDR3 sequence (DNA): TGCGCCAGCAGCCAAGCCCCCGTCCGGGGCTACGAGCAGTACTTC. Amino acid sequence: CASSQAPVRGYEQYF.

This clonotype has ten or more counts. The V and J genes are TRBV18 and TRBJ1-5, with TRBD1 matching 8 bases. The CDR3 sequence is 14 residues long. CDR1 and CDR2 (germline): KGHSH, LQKENI. With 1 base clipped from V and 6 bases from J, the junction kept 2 bases outside the gene matches. The CDR3: CASSPLQGGQPQHF. For the CDR3, the DNA is TGTGCCAGCTCACCACTACAGGGGGGTCAGCCCCAGCATTTT. Filled out from reference TRBV18 and TRBJ1-5, the complete variable domain reads NAGVMQNPRHLVRRRGQEARLRCSPMKGHSHVYWYRQLPEEGLKFMVYLQKENIIDESGMPKERFSAEFPKEGPSILRIQQVVRGDSAAYFCASSPLQGGQPQHFGDGTRLSIL.

This clonotype was detected ten times or more. The genes are TRBV7-9 and TRBJ2-7; 9 bases line up with TRBD2. This CDR3 has 16 residues. CDR1 and CDR2 from the germline V gene are SEHNR and FQNEAQ (reference sequence). J lost 5 bases, V lost 5 bases, and 13 bases had no gene match. The CDR3 DNA sequence: TGTGCCAGCAGCCCCATCGGAGCGGGAGGCTTCCACGAGCAGTACTTC. It codes for CASSPIGAGGFHEQYF.

The gene calls are TRBV6-1 and TRBJ2-5; 8 bases align to TRBD2. Germline loops: CDR1 MNHNS, CDR2 SASEGT. This CDR3 region has 15 residues. V was clipped by 6 bases and J by 1 base; unmatched bases: 7. The CDR3 here is CASSWRGAPQETQYF. CDR3 DNA: TGTGCCAGCAGCTGGCGGGGGGCCCCCCAAGAGACCCAGTACTTC.

The genes are TRBV30 and TRBJ2-5; tentative D call: TRBD2 (6 bases). CDR1 GTSNPN and CDR2 SVGIG come from the germline V gene (reference sequence). The ends were cut back, 1 base at V and 3 bases at J, with 9 bases in the middle. The CDR3 totals 13 residues. The CDR3 bases are TGTGCCTGGAGTGGCGGGGCGAAAGAGACCCAGTACTTC. This codes for CAWSGGAKETQYF.

This clonotype was counted many times. The chain carries TRBV5-1 and TRBJ1-1; D gene uncertain. This CDR3 contains 17 residues. Germline CDR1 is SGHRS and CDR2 is YFSETQ. Trimming took off 0 bases at V and 1 base at J, with 16 bases between the two ends. The CDR3 sequence: CASSLDGPNWRNTEAFF. The CDR3 region has the DNA TGCGCCAGCAGCTTGGATGGACCGAATTGGAGGAACACTGAAGCTTTCTTT.

At least ten counts were recorded for this clonotype. The rearrangement uses TRBV6-1 and TRBJ1-6; possibly TRBD1 for D (6 bases). The CDR3 totals 13 residues. V lost 6 bases, J lost 10 bases, and 13 bases lay in between. Germline V gene sequence: CDR1 MNHNS, CDR2 SASEGT. The CDR3 DNA reads as TGTGCCAGCAGCGATGACAGGAGATCACCCCTCCACTTT. It translates to CASSDDRRSPLHF.

This CDR3 is CASSYFATNTEAFF. CDR3 DNA: TGTGCCAGCAGTTACTTCGCTACGAACACTGAAGCTTTCTTT. The rearrangement joins TRBV6-2 or TRBV6-3 to TRBJ1-1; D remains ambiguous. This CDR3 spans 14 amino acids. From germline, CDR1 is MNHEY and CDR2 SVGEGT. Trimming took off 1 base at V and 1 base at J, with 7 bases between the two ends.

The V call is TRBV20-1, the J call TRBJ2-7; D is unclear. The CDR3 extends over 12 amino acids. Germline V lookup: CDR1 DFQATT, CDR2 SNEGSKA (reference sequence). The V end was cut by 3 bases, the J end by 4 bases, with 10 bases between. The CDR3 loop is CSASDRVYEQYF. The CDR3 nucleotides read TGCAGTGCTAGCGACCGAGTTTACGAGCAGTACTTC.

The J gene is TRBJ2-7, the V gene TRBV28; no firm D call. Per the germline V gene, CDR1 is MDHEN and CDR2 is SYDVKM. CDR3 length: 13 amino acids. V was pared by 3 bases and J by 6 bases, with 12 bases between. CDR3 nucleotide sequence: TGTGCCAGCAGTTTCGGTAGTTTCGGCGAGCAGTACTTC. It yields the protein CASSFGSFGEQYF.

The gene calls are TRBV5-1 and TRBJ2-5; a weak D match, TRBD1 (8 bases). Germline V CDR1 and CDR2: SGHRS, YFSETQ. The V gene lost 4 bases and the J gene lost 4 bases, with 17 bases spanning the gap. The CDR3 runs 15 residues. The CDR3: CASSTGQGGVETQYF. The DNA of the CDR3 is TGCGCCAGCAGCACCGGACAGGGAGGGGTAGAGACCCAGTACTTC. Complete variable domain (other parts from reference TRBV5-1 and TRBJ2-5): KAGVTQTPRYLIKTRGQQVTLSCSPISGHRSVSWYQQTPGQGLQFLFEYFSETQRNKGNFPGRFSGRQFSNSRSEMNVSTLELGDSALYLCASSTGQGGVETQYFGPGTRLLVL.

The sample holds one count of this clonotype. The chain combines TRBV6-1 with TRBJ2-7; 7 bases are shared with TRBD1. In germline, CDR1 is MNHNS, CDR2 SASEGT. The CDR3 covers 17 residues. J gave up 6 bases and V 2 bases, and 16 bases lay outside the gene matches. The CDR3 loop reads CASSEFPTGLGNGEQYF. DNA for the CDR3: TGTGCCAGCAGTGAATTCCCGACAGGGTTGGGTAATGGCGAGCAGTACTTC.

This clonotype has a count of ten or more. The J gene is TRBJ1-2, the V gene TRBV3-1; weak D call: TRBD1 (5 bases). In germline, CDR1 is LGHDT, CDR2 YNNKEL (reference sequence). V gave up 4 bases and J gave up 7 bases, with 13 bases separating them. This CDR3 comprises 13 residues. The DNA for the CDR3 is TGTGCCAGCAGCCTCCAGGGCGGAGGTGGCTACACCTTC. As protein: CASSLQGGGGYTF.

This clonotype has at least ten counts. This chain links TRBV19 with TRBJ2-7, with D possibly TRBD2 on 5 matching bases. CDR3 size: 15 residues. In germline, CDR1 is LNHDA, CDR2 SQIVND (reference sequence). V lost 1 base to trimming and J lost 3 bases, with 13 bases between them. CDR3 sequence reads: CASSIAPGYDYEQYF. The CDR3, as DNA: TGTGCCAGTAGTATAGCTCCGGGGTACGACTACGAGCAGTACTTC.

The table lists this clonotype with many counts. CDR3 sequence (DNA): TGTGCCACCAGTGACGCGGCCACGACAGGGTCCTACGAGCAGTACTTC. Encoded protein: CATSDAATTGSYEQYF. The chain couples TRBV24-1 to TRBJ2-7, with 7 bases identical to TRBD1. This CDR3 is 16 amino acids long. The germline gives CDR1 KGHDR, CDR2 SFDVKD. Trimming took 4 bases from V and 1 from J; bases not matched to a gene: 9.

This clonotype has ten or more counts. This chain uses TRBV10-3 with TRBJ1-1; the D gene is possibly TRBD1 (5 bases). This CDR3 region has 12 residues. V dropped 4 bases and J dropped 6 bases, with 9 bases sitting between them. Germline CDR1 reads ENHRY; CDR2 reads SYGVKD. CDR3 loop: CAISVEGPEAFF. The CDR3 nucleotides are TGTGCCATCAGTGTCGAGGGGCCTGAAGCTTTCTTT.